This record covers a single T cell receptor (beta chain). Its antigen is not identified. The sample is drawn from a study of T cells in tuberculosis. The CDR3 runs to 13 residues. Trimming pared 3 bases from V and 5 bases from J, leaving 10 bases between. From germline, CDR1 is SNHLY and CDR2 FYNNEI. Whole-study results and caveats: Active tuberculosis TCR-alpha repertoires lay closer to GMM-specific TCRs than IGRA-negative controls, suggesting clonal expansion.

The protocol was immunoSEQ multiplex PCR, while the TCRdb copy is restricted to in-frame clones and leaves out a portion. The data show 20,000 to 30,000 clones, with roughly 95% seen just once and about 9.8% held by the top ten. Tuberculin skin test and IGRA determined adolescents' latent tuberculosis status at entry. The sample taken for sequencing was PBMCs. The V gene is TRBV2, the J gene TRBJ1-1; D gene uncertain. The source is a donor under 30 with latent tuberculosis or without tuberculosis infection. In DNA, the CDR3 is TGTGCCAGCAGTGAGGAGGGTTGGACTGAAGCTTTCTTT. Its translation: CASSEEGWTEAFF.